Below are 13 T cell receptor beta chains sequenced from a single sample in a study of blood T cell repertoires in COVID-19. Profiled with immunoSEQ multiplex PCR; TCRdb holds only in-frame clones, not every one. The table includes about 36,000 clones, about 82% detected once. The sequenced sample was peripheral blood. Receptor source: a human donor in a cohort sampled during active COVID-19.

V usage is TRBV7-2 and J usage is TRBJ2-7; D unclear. The CDR3 sequence is 14 residues long. Trimming pared 5 bases from V and 7 bases from J, leaving 18 bases between. Germline CDR1 reads SGHTA; CDR2 reads FQGNSA. The CDR3 here is CASSPLLRPEEQYF. The DNA of the CDR3 is TGTGCCAGCAGCCCTCTCCTCCGACCGGAGGAGCAGTACTTC.

The V gene is TRBV7-2, the J gene TRBJ1-2, with 7 bases matching TRBD1. Unmatched junction bases numbered 1, after V lost 2 bases and J lost 4 bases. This CDR3 has 13 amino acids. CDR1 and CDR2 (germline): SGHTA, FQGNSA. In nucleotides, the CDR3 is TGTGCCAGCAGCTTACCAGGGGGCTATGGCTACACCTTC. It is translated as CASSLPGGYGYTF.

The chain uses TRBV18 and TRBJ1-1; 7 bases are a match to TRBD1. The V gene's germline CDR1 is KGHSH and CDR2 LQKENI. The trim removed 3 bases at V and 1 base at J, leaving 5 bases unmatched. The CDR3 contains 15 residues. CDR3 sequence reads: CASSPDRSPNTEAFF. CDR3 nucleotide sequence: TGTGCCAGCTCACCGGACAGGTCCCCGAACACTGAAGCTTTCTTT.

The V gene is TRBV2, the J gene TRBJ2-5; 7 nucleotides align to TRBD2. Germline V gene data show CDR1 as SNHLY and CDR2 as FYNNEI. The CDR3 runs 14 residues. Trimming removed 6 bases from V and 2 bases from J; junction bases left unmatched: 6. CDR3 DNA: TGTGCCAGCAGAGCCGGGACTAATCAAGAGACCCAGTACTTC. Translating it yields CASRAGTNQETQYF.

This clone was observed a few times. The CDR3 here is CAISESMVERGTYEQYF. CDR3 nucleotides: TGTGCCATCAGTGAGTCGATGGTCGAGCGGGGAACCTACGAGCAGTACTTC. The rearrangement uses TRBV10-3 and TRBJ2-7; TRBD2 aligns across 7 bases. Germline V gene data show CDR1 as ENHRY and CDR2 as SYGVKD. The V and J ends lost 0 bases and 2 bases, in that order; junction bases with no gene match: 10. The CDR3 length is 17 residues.

This chain joins TRBV24-1 and TRBJ2-5; the D gene is possibly TRBD1 (5 bases). V was pared by 3 bases and J by 5 bases, with 15 bases between. This CDR3 is 15 amino acids long. In germline, CDR1 is KGHDR, CDR2 SFDVKD. The CDR3 here is CATSDPGHSGETQYF. In nucleotides, the CDR3 is TGTGCCACCAGTGATCCAGGACATTCTGGGGAGACCCAGTACTTC.

The J gene is TRBJ1-2, the V gene TRBV30; tentative D call: TRBD1 (6 bases). Germline V lookup: CDR1 GTSNPN, CDR2 SVGIG (reference sequence). There are 20 residues in the CDR3. Trimming stripped 4 bases from V and 2 bases from J, with 32 bases between. CDR3 loop: CAWITGAGANEFTWNYGYTF. DNA of the CDR3: TGTGCCTGGATCACCGGGGCGGGGGCGAACGAGTTTACTTGGAACTATGGCTACACCTTC.

The chain couples TRBV9 to TRBJ1-5; 7 positions agree with TRBD1. The CDR3 runs 15 residues. From germline, CDR1 is SGDLS and CDR2 YYNGEE. The ends lost 4 bases at V and 0 bases at J; junction bases unmatched: 4. The chain's CDR3 is CASSRDSYSNQPQHF. CDR3 bases: TGTGCCAGCAGCCGGGACAGCTATAGCAATCAGCCCCAGCATTTT.

This chain links TRBV5-4 with TRBJ2-5, with 12 bases that match TRBD2. V lost 4 bases and J lost 2; bases outside the gene matches: 6. In germline, CDR1 is SGHNT, CDR2 YYREEE (reference sequence). The CDR3 consists of 16 residues. CDR3 in DNA: TGTGCCAGCAGCCCTACTAGCGGGGGGAGGCAAGAGACCCAGTACTTC. As protein: CASSPTSGGRQETQYF.

This chain uses TRBV15 with TRBJ1-5; the D gene is possibly TRBD1 (5 bases). The germline V and J ends were trimmed by 5 bases and 5 bases, with 10 bases remaining between them. Germline V lookup: CDR1 LNHNV, CDR2 YYDKDF (reference sequence). This CDR3 has 13 residues. The CDR3 region is CATSLDSYQPQHF. CDR3 nucleotides: TGTGCCACCAGCCTTGACAGTTATCAGCCCCAGCATTTT.

In nucleotides, the CDR3 is TGTGCCAGCTTTGGGACAGTCAATGCCCAGCCCCAGCATTTT. Encoded protein: CASFGTVNAQPQHF. The chain recombines TRBV28 with TRBJ1-5, with 7 bases fitting TRBD1. CDR1 MDHEN and CDR2 SYDVKM come from the germline V gene. The trim removed 8 bases at V and 7 bases at J, leaving 11 bases unmatched. This CDR3 comprises 14 residues.

The gene calls are TRBV30 and TRBJ1-1; D call uncertain. With 4 bases removed from V and 2 bases from J, the gap between germline ends came to 5 bases. Germline CDR1 and CDR2: GTSNPN and SVGIG (reference sequence). CDR3 length equals 11 residues. CDR3 loop: CAWIRNTEAFF. The CDR3 coding sequence is TGTGCCTGGATTCGTAACACTGAAGCTTTCTTT. The complete variable domain, with remaining parts taken from reference TRBV30 and TRBJ1-1, reads SQTIHQWPATLVQPVGSPLSLECTVEGTSNPNLYWYRQAAGRGLQLLFYSVGIGQISSEVPQNLSASRPQDRQFILSSKKLLLSDSGFYLCAWIRNTEAFFGQGTRLTVV.

The chain employs TRBV5-1 and TRBJ2-1; D is possibly TRBD1 (5 bases). Per the germline V gene, CDR1 is SGHRS and CDR2 is YFSETQ. Trimming removed 0 bases at V and 5 bases at J, with 9 bases between. CDR3 size: 14 residues. Here the CDR3 DNA reads TGCGCCAGCAGCTTGGGACAGCCCCACAATGAGCAGTTCTTC. This sequence encodes CASSLGQPHNEQFF.